This TCR beta chain appears in the sequencing data of a study of tumor-infiltrating lymphocytes in primary liver carcinoma. Study overall: The neoplasms were of stage T1-T3 N0M0, with dimensions of roughly 4.2 to 10 cm across.

Total RNA (around 0.45 ug) served as template for TCR beta cDNA synthesis primed by a constant-region primer. TCR beta libraries came from three nested multiplex PCR rounds using slightly modified ARM-PCR. Researchers ran the first two PCR rounds for ten to eleven cycles each with TRBV1-TRBV30 forward primers and a C-beta reverse primer. TCRdb re-called the multiplex PCR reads through MiXCR, storing one row per CDR3 protein. Of almost 200,000 distinct CDR3 sequences listed, less than 75% were seen once; the top ten hold about 7.1%. The CDR3 contains 14 residues. Germline assignment: CDR1 PRHDT and CDR2 FYEKMQ (reference sequence). V was pared by 7 bases and J by 5 bases, with 17 bases between. Blood RNA originated from unsorted whole blood, with germline DNA additionally extracted. Note on this clonotype: A much larger clone differs from this one at a single base, so this may be a read error.

Sequencing was done on a sample of peripheral blood. The clonotype originates from a woman aged 55-69 years with primary liver carcinoma and hepatitis B virus infection. V and J are TRBV13 and TRBJ2-5; TRBD2 might be the D (5 bases). The CDR3 DNA reads TGTGCCAGCAACTCGTCGGCTAGCAGGGAGACCCAGTACTTC. Translating it yields CASNSSASRETQYF.